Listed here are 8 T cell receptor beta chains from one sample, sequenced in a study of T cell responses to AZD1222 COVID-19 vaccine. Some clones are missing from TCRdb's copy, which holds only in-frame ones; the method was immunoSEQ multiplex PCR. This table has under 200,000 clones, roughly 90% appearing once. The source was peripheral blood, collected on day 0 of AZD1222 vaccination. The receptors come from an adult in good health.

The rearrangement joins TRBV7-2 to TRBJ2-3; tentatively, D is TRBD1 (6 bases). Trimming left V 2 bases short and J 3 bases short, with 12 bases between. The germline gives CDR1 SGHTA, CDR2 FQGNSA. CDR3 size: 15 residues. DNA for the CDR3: TGTGCCAGCAGCTTAACGCACAGGGTTACAGATACGCAGTATTTT. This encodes CASSLTHRVTDTQYF.

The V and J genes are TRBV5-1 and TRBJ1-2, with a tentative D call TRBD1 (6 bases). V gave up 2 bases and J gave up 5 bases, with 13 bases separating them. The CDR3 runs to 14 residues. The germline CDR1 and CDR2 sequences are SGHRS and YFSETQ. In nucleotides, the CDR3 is TGCGCCAGCAGCTTAACAGGGAACACGTATGGCTACACCTTC. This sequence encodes CASSLTGNTYGYTF.

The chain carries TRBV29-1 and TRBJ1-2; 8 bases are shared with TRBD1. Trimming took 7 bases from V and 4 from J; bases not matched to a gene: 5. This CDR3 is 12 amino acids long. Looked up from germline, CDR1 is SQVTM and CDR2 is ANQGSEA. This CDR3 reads CSARQGPYGYTF. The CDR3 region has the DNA TGCAGCGCCAGACAGGGGCCCTATGGCTACACCTTC.

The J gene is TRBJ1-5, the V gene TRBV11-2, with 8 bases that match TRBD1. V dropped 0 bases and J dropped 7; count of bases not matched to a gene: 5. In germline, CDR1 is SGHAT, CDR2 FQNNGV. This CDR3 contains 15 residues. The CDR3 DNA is TGTGCCAGCAGCTTAGATGGACAGGGTCAGCAGCCCCAGCATTTT. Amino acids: CASSLDGQGQQPQHF.

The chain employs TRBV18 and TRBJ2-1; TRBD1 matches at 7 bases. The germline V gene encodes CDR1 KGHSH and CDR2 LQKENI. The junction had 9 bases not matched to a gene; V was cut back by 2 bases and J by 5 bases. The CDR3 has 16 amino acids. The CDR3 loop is CASSPYDRVRNNEQFF. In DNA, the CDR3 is TGTGCCAGCTCACCATACGACAGGGTTAGGAACAATGAGCAGTTCTTC.

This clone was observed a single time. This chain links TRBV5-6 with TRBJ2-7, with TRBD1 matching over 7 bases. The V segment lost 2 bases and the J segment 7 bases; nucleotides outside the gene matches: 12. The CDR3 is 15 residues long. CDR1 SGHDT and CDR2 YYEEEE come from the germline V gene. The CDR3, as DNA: TGTGCCAGCAGCTTCTCGCAGGGGGTTGCGAGGGAGCAGTACTTC. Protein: CASSFSQGVAREQYF.

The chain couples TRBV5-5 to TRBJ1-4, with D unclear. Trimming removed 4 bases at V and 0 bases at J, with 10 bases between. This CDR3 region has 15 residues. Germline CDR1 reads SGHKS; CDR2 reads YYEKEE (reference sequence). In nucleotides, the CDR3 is TGTGCCAGCAGCACCATCGGGACAACTAATGAAAAACTGTTTTTT. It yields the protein CASSTIGTTNEKLFF.

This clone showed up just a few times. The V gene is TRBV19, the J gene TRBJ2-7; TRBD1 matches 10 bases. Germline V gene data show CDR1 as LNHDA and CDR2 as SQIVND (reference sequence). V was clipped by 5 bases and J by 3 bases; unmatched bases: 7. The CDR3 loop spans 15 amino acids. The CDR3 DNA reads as TGTGCCAGTAGTCCCTTTGGGGACAGGGGCTACGAGCAGTACTTC. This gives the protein CASSPFGDRGYEQYF.